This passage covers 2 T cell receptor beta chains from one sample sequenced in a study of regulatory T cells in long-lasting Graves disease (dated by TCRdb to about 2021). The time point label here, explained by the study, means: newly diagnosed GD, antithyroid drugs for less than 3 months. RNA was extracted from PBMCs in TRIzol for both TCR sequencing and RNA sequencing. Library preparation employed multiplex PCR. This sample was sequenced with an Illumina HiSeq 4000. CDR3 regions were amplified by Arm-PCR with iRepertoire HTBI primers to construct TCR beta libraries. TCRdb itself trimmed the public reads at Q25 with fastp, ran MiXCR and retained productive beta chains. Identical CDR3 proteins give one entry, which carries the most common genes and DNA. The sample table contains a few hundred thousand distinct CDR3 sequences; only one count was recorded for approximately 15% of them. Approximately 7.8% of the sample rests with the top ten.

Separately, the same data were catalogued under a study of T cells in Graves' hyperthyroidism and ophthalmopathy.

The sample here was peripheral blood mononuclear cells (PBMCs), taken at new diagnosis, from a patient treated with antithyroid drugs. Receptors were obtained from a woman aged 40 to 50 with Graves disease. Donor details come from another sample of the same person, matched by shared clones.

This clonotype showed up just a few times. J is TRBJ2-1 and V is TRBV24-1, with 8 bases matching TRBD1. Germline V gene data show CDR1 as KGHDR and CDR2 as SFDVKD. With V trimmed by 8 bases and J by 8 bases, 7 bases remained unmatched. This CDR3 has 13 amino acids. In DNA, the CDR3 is TGTGCCACCAAGTCAGGGGGCAGCGATGAGCAGTTCTTC. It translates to CATKSGGSDEQFF.

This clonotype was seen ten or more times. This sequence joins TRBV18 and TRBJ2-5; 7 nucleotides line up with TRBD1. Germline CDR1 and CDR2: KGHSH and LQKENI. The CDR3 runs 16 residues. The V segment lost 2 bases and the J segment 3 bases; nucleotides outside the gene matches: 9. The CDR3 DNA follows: TGTGCCAGCTCACCAATCGACAGGGAACTCGAAGAGACCCAGTACTTC. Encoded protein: CASSPIDRELEETQYF.